One T cell receptor (beta chain) is described in this entry. Its antigen is not known. The sample comes from a study of shared clonotypes between healthy human individuals. About the study: There were three CD4 naive, three CD4 memory, two CD8 naive and one CD8 memory plates per donor. Study results and caveats: Only blood was sampled, and tissue TCR repertoires likely differ from blood ones.

Over several immunoSEQ plates, each subset's genomic DNA was distributed in even portions. This table comes from immunoSEQ multiplex PCR, and its TCRdb copy is limited to in-frame clones, with some not included. This table holds 110,000 or so clones, about 62% found once. This CDR3 is built from 16 residues. Per the germline V gene, CDR1 is MDHEN and CDR2 is SYDVKM. J gave up 0 bases and V 3 bases, and 5 bases lay outside the gene matches. This TCR was recovered from a woman aged 25-40 years in good health. The chain employs TRBV28 and TRBJ1-5, with 7 bases matching TRBD1. The source material was memory CD8+ T cells sorted from blood. The subset denotes: CD45RO+ cells pooled with CCR7-negative TemRA cells. The CDR3: CASSFRDRYSNQPQHF. As DNA, the CDR3 is TGTGCCAGCAGTTTCCGGGACAGATATAGCAATCAGCCCCAGCATTTT.